This T cell receptor (beta chain) emerged from a study of Graves' ophthalmopathy and Graves' hyperthyroidism. From RNA, the CDR3 regions of TCR beta chains were amplified and sequenced. An opening RT-PCR round employed HTBI primers and preceded a second-round multiplex PCR. TCRdb reprocessed the multiplex PCR reads with MiXCR, giving one entry per CDR3 protein. The sample shows 500,000 to 800,000 distinct CDR3 sequences, about 40% of them seen only once. CDR1 is ENHRY, CDR2 SYGVKD, per germline. Trimming cost V 4 bases and J 4 bases, with 17 bases left between them. There are 15 residues in the CDR3. The V and J genes are TRBV10-3 and TRBJ2-7; the D call may be TRBD1 or TRBD2 (5 bases each). The receptor was derived from an adult man with Graves' ophthalmopathy. The sample was peripheral blood. The DNA for the CDR3 is TGTGCCATCAGTGGACGGGACCTGGGTACATACGAGCAGTACTTC. Its protein is CAISGRDLGTYEQYF.